The entry that follows covers one TCR beta chain sequence. Data came from immunoSEQ multiplex PCR; TCRdb stores just in-frame clones and leaves some out. Of more than 75,000 clones in the sample, about 81% were seen once. The sample originates from a study of control samples from healthy donors and cancer patients. Looked up from germline, CDR1 is SGHTA and CDR2 is FQGNSA. This CDR3 has 14 amino acids. The V gene lost 4 bases and the J gene lost 4 bases, with 12 bases spanning the gap. The sequenced sample consisted of PBMCs. J is TRBJ2-3 and V is TRBV7-2; D may be TRBD2 (6 bases). The TCR comes from a man in his 70s with lung cancer. This chain's CDR3 is CASSYGTAADTQYF. The CDR3 DNA is TGTGCCAGCAGCTACGGGACTGCTGCAGATACGCAGTATTTT.